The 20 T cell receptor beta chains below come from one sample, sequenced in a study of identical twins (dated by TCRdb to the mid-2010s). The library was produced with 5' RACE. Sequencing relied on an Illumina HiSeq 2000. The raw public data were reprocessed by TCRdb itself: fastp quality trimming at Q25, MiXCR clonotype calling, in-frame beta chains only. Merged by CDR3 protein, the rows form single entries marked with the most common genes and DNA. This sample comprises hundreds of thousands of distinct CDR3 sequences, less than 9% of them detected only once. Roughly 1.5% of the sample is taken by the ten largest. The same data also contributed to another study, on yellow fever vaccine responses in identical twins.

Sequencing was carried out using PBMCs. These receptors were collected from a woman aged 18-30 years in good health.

Written as DNA, the CDR3 is TGTGCCAGCAGCAAAAAAAAAAGGGACACGACCTACGAGCAGTACTTC. Protein product: CASSKKKRDTTYEQYF. This rearrangement joins TRBV7-9 to TRBJ2-7, with a possible D match to TRBD1 (6 bases). Trimming took off 5 bases at V and 2 bases at J, with 19 bases between the two ends. CDR1 and CDR2 from the germline V gene are SEHNR and FQNEAQ (reference sequence). The CDR3 covers 16 residues.

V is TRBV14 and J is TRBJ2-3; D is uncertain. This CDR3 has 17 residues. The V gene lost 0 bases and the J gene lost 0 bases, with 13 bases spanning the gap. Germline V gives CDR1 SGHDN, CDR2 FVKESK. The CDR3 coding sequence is TGTGCCAGCAGCCAAGATTTCACACCCAGGAGCACAGATACGCAGTATTTT. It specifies CASSQDFTPRSTDTQYF.

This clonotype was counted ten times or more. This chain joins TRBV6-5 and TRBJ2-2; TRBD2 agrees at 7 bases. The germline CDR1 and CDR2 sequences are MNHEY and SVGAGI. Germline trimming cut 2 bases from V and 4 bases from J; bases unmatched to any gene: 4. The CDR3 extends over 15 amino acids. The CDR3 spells CASSYAGVSTGELFF. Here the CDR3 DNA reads TGTGCCAGCAGTTACGCGGGAGTGTCCACCGGGGAGCTGTTTTTT.

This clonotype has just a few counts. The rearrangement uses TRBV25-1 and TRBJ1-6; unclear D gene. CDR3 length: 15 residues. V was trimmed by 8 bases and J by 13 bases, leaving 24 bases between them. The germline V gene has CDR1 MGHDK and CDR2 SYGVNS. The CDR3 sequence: CASQGVTAGARPLHF. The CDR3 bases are TGTGCCAGCCAAGGAGTGACGGCAGGTGCTCGGCCCCTCCACTTT.

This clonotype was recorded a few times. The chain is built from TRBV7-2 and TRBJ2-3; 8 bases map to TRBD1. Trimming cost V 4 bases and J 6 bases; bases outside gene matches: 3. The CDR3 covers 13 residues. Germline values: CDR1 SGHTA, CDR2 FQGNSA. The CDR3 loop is CASSYRGWDTQYF. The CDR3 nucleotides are TGTGCCAGCAGCTACAGGGGGTGGGATACGCAGTATTTT.

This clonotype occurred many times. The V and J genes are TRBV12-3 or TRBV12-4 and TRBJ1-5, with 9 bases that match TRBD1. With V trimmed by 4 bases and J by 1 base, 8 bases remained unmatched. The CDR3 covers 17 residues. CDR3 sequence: CASSWDREIGSNQPQHF. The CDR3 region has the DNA TGTGCCAGCAGTTGGGACAGGGAAATAGGGAGCAATCAGCCCCAGCATTTT.

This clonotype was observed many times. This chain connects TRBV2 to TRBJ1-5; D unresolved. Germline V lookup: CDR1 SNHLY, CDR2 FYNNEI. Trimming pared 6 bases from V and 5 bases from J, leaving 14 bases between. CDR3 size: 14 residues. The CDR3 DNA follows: TGTGCCAGCAGCGACCGAGCCTTAGATCAGCCCCAGCATTTT. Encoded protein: CASSDRALDQPQHF.

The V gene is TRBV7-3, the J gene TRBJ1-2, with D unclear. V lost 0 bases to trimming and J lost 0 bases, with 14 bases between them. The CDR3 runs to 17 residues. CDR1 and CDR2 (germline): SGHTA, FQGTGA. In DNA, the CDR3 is TGTGCCAGCAGCTTAACTGGAGGGCAGACAACTAACTATGGCTACACCTTC. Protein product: CASSLTGGQTTNYGYTF.

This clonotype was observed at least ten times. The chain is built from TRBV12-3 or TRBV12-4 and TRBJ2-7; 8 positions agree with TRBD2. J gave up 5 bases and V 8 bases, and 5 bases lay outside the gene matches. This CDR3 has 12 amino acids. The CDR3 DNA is TGTGCCAGCGGGCGGGGGGACAACGAGCAGTACGTC. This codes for CASGRGDNEQYV.

The CDR3 loop is CASSLAPAGGNNEQFF. The CDR3 DNA reads TGCGCCAGCAGCTTGGCCCCAGCGGGGGGGAACAATGAGCAGTTCTTC. The chain combines TRBV5-1 with TRBJ2-1; TRBD2 agrees at 10 bases. Trimming cost V 0 bases and J 5 bases; bases outside gene matches: 5. Germline CDR1 and CDR2: SGHRS and YFSETQ. The length of the CDR3 is 16 residues.

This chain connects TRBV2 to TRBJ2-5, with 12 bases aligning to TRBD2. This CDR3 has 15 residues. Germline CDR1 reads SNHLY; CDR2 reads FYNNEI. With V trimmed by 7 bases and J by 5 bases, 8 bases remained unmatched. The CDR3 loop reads CASTPSGGAWETQYF. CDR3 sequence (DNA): TGTGCCAGCACCCCTAGCGGGGGGGCGTGGGAGACCCAGTACTTC. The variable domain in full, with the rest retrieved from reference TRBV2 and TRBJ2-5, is EPEVTQTPSHQVTQMGQEVILRCVPISNHLYFYWYRQILGQKVEFLVSFYNNEISEKSEIFDDQFSVERPDGSNFTLKIRSTKLEDSAMYFCASTPSGGAWETQYFGPGTRLLVL.

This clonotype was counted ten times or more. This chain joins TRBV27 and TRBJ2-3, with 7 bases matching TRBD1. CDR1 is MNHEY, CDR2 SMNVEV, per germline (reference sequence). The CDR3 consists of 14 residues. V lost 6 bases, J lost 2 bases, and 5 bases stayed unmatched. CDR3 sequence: CASSLGQATDTQYF. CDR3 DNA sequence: TGTGCCAGCAGCCTAGGACAGGCCACAGATACGCAGTATTTT.

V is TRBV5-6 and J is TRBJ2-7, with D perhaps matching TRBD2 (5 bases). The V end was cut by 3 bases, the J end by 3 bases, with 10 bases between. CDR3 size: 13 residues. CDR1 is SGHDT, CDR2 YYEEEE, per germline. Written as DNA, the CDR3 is TGTGCCAGCAGCTCCGGACTCCTCTACGAGCAGTACGTC. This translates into CASSSGLLYEQYV.

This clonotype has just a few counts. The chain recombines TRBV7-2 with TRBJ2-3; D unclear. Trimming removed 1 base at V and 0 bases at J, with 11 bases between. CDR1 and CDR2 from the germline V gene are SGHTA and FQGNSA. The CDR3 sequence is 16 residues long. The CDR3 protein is CASSLVARTSTDTQYF. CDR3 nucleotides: TGTGCCAGCAGCTTAGTGGCCCGTACTAGCACAGATACGCAGTATTTT.

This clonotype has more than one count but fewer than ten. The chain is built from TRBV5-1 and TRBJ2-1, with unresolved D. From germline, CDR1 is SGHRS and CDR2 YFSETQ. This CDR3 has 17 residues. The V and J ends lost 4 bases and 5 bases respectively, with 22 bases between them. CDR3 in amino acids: CASSQDFWRRLNNEQFF. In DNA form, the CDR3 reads TGCGCCAGCAGCCAAGATTTTTGGCGGAGACTGAACAATGAGCAGTTCTTC. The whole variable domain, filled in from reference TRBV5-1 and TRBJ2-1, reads KAGVTQTPRYLIKTRGQQVTLSCSPISGHRSVSWYQQTPGQGLQFLFEYFSETQRNKGNFPGRFSGRQFSNSRSEMNVSTLELGDSALYLCASSQDFWRRLNNEQFFGPGTRLTVL.

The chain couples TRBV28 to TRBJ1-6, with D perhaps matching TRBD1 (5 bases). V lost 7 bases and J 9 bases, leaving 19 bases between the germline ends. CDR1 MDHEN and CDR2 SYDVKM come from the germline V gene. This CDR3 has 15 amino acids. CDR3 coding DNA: TGTGCCAGCACCACCCGGCGGGGGGTCACTTCACCCCTCCACTTT. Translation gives CASTTRRGVTSPLHF.

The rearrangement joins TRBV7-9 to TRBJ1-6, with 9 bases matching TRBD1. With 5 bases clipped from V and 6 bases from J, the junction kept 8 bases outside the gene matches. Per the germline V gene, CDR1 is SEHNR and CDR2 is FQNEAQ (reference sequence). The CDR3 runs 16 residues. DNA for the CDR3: TGTGCCAGCAGCGGCGGACAGGGGCCCTTTAATTCACCCCTCCACTTT. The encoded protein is CASSGGQGPFNSPLHF.

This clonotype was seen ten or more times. The CDR3 nucleotides are TGTGCCAGCAGTTTGTCGGGACTAGCGAGATCCCGCGGTTTCACCGGGGAGCTGTTTTTT. Its protein product is CASSLSGLARSRGFTGELFF. The chain is built from TRBV5-4 and TRBJ2-2; 10 nucleotides agree with TRBD2. The germline gives CDR1 SGHNT, CDR2 YYREEE (reference sequence). This CDR3 comprises 20 residues. The ends lost 5 bases at V and 4 bases at J; junction bases unmatched: 20. Filled out from reference TRBV5-4 and TRBJ2-2, the complete variable domain reads ETGVTQSPTHLIKTRGQQVTLRCSSQSGHNTVSWYQQALGQGPQFIFQYYREEENGRGNFPPRFSGLQFPNYSSELNVNALELDDSALYLCASSLSGLARSRGFTGELFFGEGSRLTVL.

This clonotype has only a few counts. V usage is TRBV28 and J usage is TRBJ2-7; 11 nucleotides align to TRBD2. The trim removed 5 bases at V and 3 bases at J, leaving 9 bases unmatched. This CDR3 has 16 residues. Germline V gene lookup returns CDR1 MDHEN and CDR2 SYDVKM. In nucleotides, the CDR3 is TGTGCCAGCAGTCTCCACGGGACTAGCGGATTCTACGAGCAGTACTTC. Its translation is CASSLHGTSGFYEQYF.

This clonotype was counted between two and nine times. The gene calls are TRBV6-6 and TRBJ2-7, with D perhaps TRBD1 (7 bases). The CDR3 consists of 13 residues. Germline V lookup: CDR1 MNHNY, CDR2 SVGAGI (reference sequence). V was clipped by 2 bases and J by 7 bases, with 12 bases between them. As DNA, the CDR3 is TGTGCCAGCAGTTACGTGCCAGGGGGGGAGCAGTACTTC. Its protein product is CASSYVPGGEQYF.